The subject of this entry is one T cell receptor (beta chain). Its target antigen remains unknown. It has no much larger one-base neighbor in the sample; base qualities were not kept. The data belong to a study of blood T cell repertoires in COVID-19 (dated by TCRdb to the early 2020s). Regarding the complete study: Samples covering the acute and convalescent phases of COVID-19 were provided by collaborators in the United States, Italy and Spain. Nearly every sample came with metadata listing a de-identified subject ID, COVID-19 status, age in years and sex. Where available, HLA class I and class II types were taken from metadata supplied by the sample provider and were not determined by assay-based typing. The material from the prospective study consisted of cDNA or gDNA derived from T cells, B-cell-depleted T cells, or PBMCs. Deeply sampled blood TCRbeta repertoires from subjects exposed to, actively infected with, or recovered from COVID-19 were included in the dataset. The repertoires were made available in a free public database intended to serve as a resource for research on the immune response to SARS-CoV-2. Samples were obtained from the ongoing ImmuneRACE study (first 160 participants) and from 1,000 to 1,500 subjects provided by 6 global collaborators.

Here is what the overall study found, with its caveats: The quantity of clinical and demographic metadata differed by source and by participant and was supplied without curation.

The junction shows trimming of 2 bases on V and 0 bases on J, plus 5 bases between the germline ends. The CDR3, from cysteine to phenylalanine, totals 13 residues. Only the CDR3 part of the read is kept: 39 bases, read in frame from the first base. The germline V gene supplies CDR1 SGHVS and CDR2 FQNEAQ. TCRbeta CDR3 regions were amplified from genomic DNA using the immunoSEQ Assay, a bias-controlled multiplex PCR. The authors' analysis ran thus. Nucleated cell counts per sample were estimated from amplification of reference gene primers within the assay. To quantify the absolute abundance of each unique TCRbeta CDR3 rearrangement, sequence reads were collapsed and filtered. Productive Simpson clonality was computed per sample as the square root of Simpson's diversity index over productive rearrangements. TCRdb stores this immuneACCESS table with in-frame sequences only. Part of the clones is absent; in the studies checked, under half of the shortfall reflects unresolved V genes, and no reason is known for the rest. The V and J calls and clone size are taken from that table; D and trimming were inferred from the DNA. The sample table lists approximately 480,000 clones, roughly 90% of them with a count of one. Of the sample, roughly 0.7% falls within the top ten clones.

Enrolling through a virtual design, the prospective study's participants ranged in age from roughly 18 to 89 years and lived across some 23 United States geographic areas. Cohort assignment in the prospective study relied on participant-reported clinical history from a screening survey and a study questionnaire. ImmuneRACE Cohort 3 recovered participants were defined by two consecutive negative NP/OP PCR tests, healthcare professional clearance, or symptom resolution. Each participant in the prospective study had whole blood, serum and a nasopharyngeal or oropharyngeal swab collected by mobile phlebotomists. Participants in the prospective study had the option to provide additional blood draws and questionnaires over a 2-month period. Before DNA extraction, prospective study blood samples were shipped either frozen or at room temperature.

The source material was PBMCs or T cells enriched from blood (not recorded which). In this chain, TRBV7-8 is recombined with TRBJ2-7, with the identity of the D gene unclear. This TCR was sampled from a woman between 18 and 30 years old who had recovered from COVID-19. The CDR3 protein sequence reads: CASSLWLSYEQYF. The nucleotide sequence is TGTGCCAGCAGCTTATGGCTCTCCTACGAGCAGTACTTC.